These T cell receptor beta chains were read from a single sample in a study of shared clonotypes between healthy human individuals. Measured with immunoSEQ multiplex PCR; TCRdb has only the in-frame clones, and not every one. The data contain a few million clones, roughly nine tenths of them singletons. The material sequenced was naive CD4+ T cells sorted from blood. The source of these receptors is a man aged 18 to 30 in good health. CDR3s include the opening cysteine and the closing phenylalanine or tryptophan. Fields, in order: CDR3 protein, CDR3 DNA, V gene, J gene, clone size, D gene. D genes are given only for firm matches. The size of a clone is reported for some rows only, either as once, few or many, or as a class for expanded clones.

CASILRPRTGVNEQFF,TGTGCCAGCATCCTCCGCCCCCGGACAGGAGTTAATGAGCAGTTCTTC,TRBV7-8,TRBJ2-1,once,TRBD1
CASSLIRGSYNEQFF,TGTGCCAGCAGCCTTATTAGGGGCTCCTACAATGAGCAGTTCTTC,TRBV27,TRBJ2-1,.,.
CASSQQGQRSVRGYTF,TGTGCCAGCAGCCAACAGGGACAGAGGAGTGTACGTGGCTACACCTTC,TRBV5-4,TRBJ1-2,.,TRBD1
CASSLEQNTEAFF,TGTGCCAGCTCCCTAGAACAAAACACTGAAGCTTTCTTT,TRBV6-5,TRBJ1-1,.,.
CAFGRENSPLHF,TGTGCCTTTGGACGGGAAAATTCACCCCTCCACTTT,TRBV30,TRBJ1-6,.,.
CASSQATGGTGELFF,TGCGCCAGCAGCCAAGCCACGGGAGGAACCGGGGAGCTGTTTTTT,TRBV4-3,TRBJ2-2,.,TRBD2
CAWSLLQPYEQYF,TGTGCCTGGAGTCTCCTACAGCCCTACGAGCAGTACTTC,TRBV30,TRBJ2-7,.,.
CASSDCLAAYQETQYF,TGTGCCAGCAGTGACTGCCTGGCGGCGTACCAAGAGACCCAGTACTTC,TRBV6-4,TRBJ2-5,.,.
CAISKMGYNEQFF,TGTGCCATCAGCAAGATGGGGTACAATGAGCAGTTCTTC,TRBV10-3,TRBJ2-1,.,.
CASSWGRIGELFF,TGTGCCAGCAGTTGGGGGCGTATCGGGGAGCTGTTTTTT,TRBV6-1,TRBJ2-2,.,.
CAWSMDSTGELFF,TGTGCCTGGAGCATGGACAGCACCGGGGAGCTGTTTTTT,TRBV30,TRBJ2-2,.,.
CASSERGKTYEQYF,TGTGCCAGCAGTGAACGGGGCAAGACTTACGAGCAGTACTTC,TRBV6-1,TRBJ2-7,once,.
CAWASGGSYEQYF,TGTGCCTGGGCGTCGGGGGGCTCCTACGAGCAGTACTTC,TRBV30,TRBJ2-7,.,TRBD2
CASSDDGGMSYNEQFF,TGCGCCAGCAGTGATGATGGGGGGATGTCCTACAATGAGCAGTTCTTC,TRBV10-1,TRBJ2-1,.,.
CASSYGVGSSNEQFF,TGTGCCAGCAGCTACGGCGTTGGCAGCTCCAATGAGCAGTTCTTC,TRBV5-4,TRBJ2-1,.,.
CASSESTVSGSPLHF,TGTGCCAGCAGTGAATCTACGGTATCGGGTTCACCCCTCCACTTT,TRBV25-1,TRBJ1-6,few,.
CASSLTGTSGTDTQYF,TGTGCCAGCAGCCTAACCGGGACTAGCGGGACAGATACGCAGTATTTT,TRBV7-2,TRBJ2-3,.,TRBD2
CASTYTGVPQPQHF,TGTGCCAGTACCTATACTGGGGTCCCTCAGCCCCAGCATTTT,TRBV19,TRBJ1-5,.,.
CSVERQGWVNTEAFF,TGCAGCGTCGAAAGGCAGGGGTGGGTGAACACTGAAGCTTTCTTT,TRBV29-1,TRBJ1-1,.,.
CASSESNISPYEQYF,TGTGCCAGCAGTGAGTCGAATATAAGCCCCTACGAGCAGTACTTC,TRBV10-3,TRBJ2-7,.,.
CASTPSYQGNTEAFF,TGTGCCAGCACCCCGAGTTACCAAGGGAACACTGAAGCTTTCTTT,TRBV6-1,TRBJ1-1,.,.
CASSLASGAGPDTQYF,TGTGCCAGCAGCTTGGCGAGCGGAGCGGGACCAGATACGCAGTATTTT,TRBV5-4,TRBJ2-3,.,TRBD2
CASSIVWDQPQHF,TGTGCCAGTAGTATAGTTTGGGATCAGCCCCAGCATTTT,TRBV19,TRBJ1-5,.,.
CASTHSYEQYF,TGTGCCAGCACGCACAGCTACGAGCAGTACTTC,TRBV6-5,TRBJ2-7,.,.
CASSLIPGSAYEQYF,TGTGCCAGCAGCTTAATCCCGGGCAGCGCCTACGAGCAGTACTTC,TRBV7-6,TRBJ2-7,.,.
CASSSRLAGLYEQYF,TGTGCCAGCAGCTCGAGACTAGCGGGGCTCTACGAGCAGTACTTC,TRBV7-8,TRBJ2-7,.,TRBD2
CASTNGDRAAEAFF,TGTGCCAGCACTAACGGGGACAGGGCCGCTGAAGCTTTCTTT,TRBV5-6,TRBJ1-1,.,TRBD1
CAWTRQGANSPLHF,TGTGCCTGGACCCGACAGGGGGCTAATTCACCCCTCCACTTT,TRBV30,TRBJ1-6,.,TRBD1
CASSHYRERGYTF,TGTGCCAGCAGCCACTACAGGGAGCGGGGCTACACCTTC,TRBV6-6,TRBJ1-2,.,.
CASSTAQGNEKLFF,TGTGCCAGCAGTACCGCACAGGGGAATGAAAAACTGTTTTTT,TRBV6-1,TRBJ1-4,.,TRBD1
CASGLVLTQRNTEAFF,TGTGCTAGTGGTTTGGTACTAACGCAGAGGAACACTGAAGCTTTCTTT,TRBV12-5,TRBJ1-1,.,.
CAISETGGFGGYTF,TGTGCCATCAGTGAGACAGGGGGCTTTGGTGGCTACACCTTC,TRBV10-3,TRBJ1-2,.,TRBD1
CASSYRLAGDTDTQYF,TGCGCCAGCAGCTATCGACTAGCGGGAGACACAGATACGCAGTATTTT,TRBV5-1,TRBJ2-3,once,TRBD2
CASSAKQGIYYNSPLHF,TGTGCCAGCAGCGCGAAACAGGGGATTTACTATAATTCACCCCTCCACTTT,TRBV9,TRBJ1-6,.,TRBD1
CASSERQGKGNQPQHF,TGTGCCAGCAGTGAAAGGCAGGGAAAGGGCAATCAGCCCCAGCATTTT,TRBV6-1,TRBJ1-5,.,.
CASSPQGGGTEAFF,TGTGCCAGCAGTCCCCAGGGCGGAGGCACTGAAGCTTTCTTT,TRBV6-6,TRBJ1-1,.,.
CASSVTFPGANVLTF,TGTGCCAGCAGCGTCACCTTCCCCGGGGCCAACGTCCTGACTTTC,TRBV7-3,TRBJ2-6,once,.
CAISTGTVGTEAFF,TGTGCCATCAGTACAGGGACAGTCGGCACTGAAGCTTTCTTT,TRBV10-3,TRBJ1-1,.,TRBD1
CASSLEFGQGAYEQYF,TGTGCCAGCAGCTTGGAGTTTGGCCAGGGGGCCTACGAGCAGTACTTC,TRBV5-5,TRBJ2-7,.,TRBD1
CASSFRETPFF,TGTGCCAGCAGCTTCCGGGAGACCCCTTTCTTT,TRBV11-2,TRBJ1-1,once,.
CASRRRDTQYF,TGTGCCAGCAGGCGAAGAGATACGCAGTATTTT,TRBV27,TRBJ2-3,.,.